This T cell receptor (beta chain) was recorded in a study of shared clonotypes between healthy human individuals. Findings and limits, study-wide: The study found roughly 5% of naive CD4 clonotypes shared across several donors. Relative to memory subsets, naive subsets generally showed larger estimated richness.

Naive CD8 cells lacked CD45RO, underwent positive selection for CCR7 and left out terminally differentiated effector memory CD45RA+ cells. Points on this clone: What it binds is unknown.

How the authors handled the data: Filtering differed, since immunoSEQ gave only junction sequences and no quality scores. The method was immunoSEQ multiplex PCR; TCRdb's version includes in-frame clones alone and lacks a portion of them. V and J calls and clone size follow that table, whereas D and trimming were derived from the DNA. The sample lists roughly 770,000 clones, about 96% occurring once. This receptor was identified in a man in his thirties or forties in good health. What was sequenced was naive CD8+ T cells sorted from blood.

CDR3 in amino acids: CASSYSASGSYEQYF. The CDR3, as DNA: TGTGCCAGCAGTTACTCGGCTAGCGGTTCCTACGAGCAGTACTTC. The rearrangement uses TRBV6-6 and TRBJ2-7, with TRBD2 identical over 7 bases. The J segment lost 1 base and the V segment lost 0 bases, leaving 3 bases of the junction unmatched. The germline gives CDR1 MNHNY, CDR2 SVGAGI (reference sequence). CDR3 length equals 15 residues.